The 12 T cell receptor beta chains below were found in one sample sequenced in a study of blood T cells in healthy people across ages. Through a sample-barcoded 5' primer and a J-beta primer mix, a second PCR was run for 7 to 11 cycles. TCRdb recomputed calls from the 5' RACE reads with MiXCR, one row per CDR3 protein. The top ten hold around 13% of the sample, which has about a million distinct CDR3 sequences, 35% to 40% seen once. Material for sequencing was blood. The receptors were gathered from a man younger than 35 in good health.

The chain links TRBV18 to TRBJ2-1; 8 bases line up with TRBD1. V lost 3 bases, J lost 5 bases, and 6 bases stayed unmatched. CDR1 is KGHSH and CDR2 is LQKENI in the germline V gene. CDR3 size: 15 residues. Here the CDR3 reads CASSPLDRENNEQFF. The CDR3 nucleotides are TGTGCCAGCTCACCCCTGGACAGGGAAAACAATGAGCAGTTCTTC.

The chain uses TRBV20-1 and TRBJ2-1; 8 nucleotides align to TRBD1. This CDR3 region has 13 residues. V was pared by 3 bases and J by 13 bases, with 11 bases of the junction left unmatched. Germline-derived CDR1 and CDR2 are DFQATT and SNEGSKA (reference sequence). This CDR3 reads CSARVTGEMTQFF. The CDR3 DNA reads TGCAGTGCTAGGGTGACAGGGGAAATGACCCAGTTCTTC.

This clonotype was picked up a small number of times. J is TRBJ1-5 and V is TRBV12-3 or TRBV12-4, with TRBD1 as a possible D gene (5 bases). Between the trimmed V and J ends, which lost 5 bases and 4 bases, there was a span of 12 bases. This CDR3 spans 14 amino acids. The DNA of the CDR3 is TGTGCCAGCAGTACTGCGGGGCTAAATCAGCCCCAGCATTTT. It encodes CASSTAGLNQPQHF.

This chain connects TRBV7-8 to TRBJ1-2; 10 nucleotides align to TRBD1. J lost 3 bases, V lost 4 bases, and 8 bases had no gene match. Germline V lookup: CDR1 SGHVS, CDR2 FQNEAQ. CDR3 length: 16 amino acids. The CDR3 sequence is CASSSYDRGLDYGYTF. CDR3 coding DNA: TGTGCCAGCAGCTCCTATGACAGGGGGCTTGACTATGGCTACACCTTC.

The rearrangement joins TRBV7-9 to TRBJ2-7, with 8 bases identical to TRBD1. The length of the CDR3 is 15 residues. The trim removed 2 bases at V and 4 bases at J, leaving 7 bases unmatched. Germline V gene lookup returns CDR1 SEHNR and CDR2 FQNEAQ (reference sequence). The DNA for the CDR3 is TGTGCCAGCAGCTTACGAGGGACAGGAACATACGAGCAGTACTTC. Amino acid sequence: CASSLRGTGTYEQYF.

The chain uses TRBV2 and TRBJ1-1; TRBD1 matches 10 bases. This CDR3 has 13 amino acids. Looked up from germline, CDR1 is SNHLY and CDR2 is FYNNEI. With 6 bases clipped from V and 4 bases from J, the junction kept 2 bases outside the gene matches. CDR3 coding DNA: TGTGCCAGCAGCGGACAGGGGGTCACTGAAGCTTTCTTT. It codes for CASSGQGVTEAFF.

The J gene is TRBJ1-5, the V gene TRBV4-1; D may be TRBD1 (6 bases). Trimming pared 0 bases from V and 2 bases from J, leaving 20 bases between. The CDR3 runs to 19 residues. Germline assignment: CDR1 MGHRA and CDR2 YSYEKL. The CDR3 sequence is CASSQEPIRGEGGNQPQHF. The CDR3 bases are TGCGCCAGCAGCCAAGAGCCCATCAGGGGAGAGGGAGGCAATCAGCCCCAGCATTTT.

The sample holds many counts of this clonotype. The genes are TRBV4-2 and TRBJ2-7; D is unclear. Germline values: CDR1 LGHNA, CDR2 YNFKEQ. V gave up 1 base and J gave up 2 bases, with 6 bases separating them. This CDR3 contains 13 residues. CDR3 coding DNA: TGTGCCAGCAGCCAAGCTGAGACCTACGAGCAGTACTTC. Its translation is CASSQAETYEQYF.

The CDR3: CASSQDRIGYTF. As DNA, the CDR3 is TGTGCCAGCAGCCAAGATAGGATTGGCTACACCTTC. The chain links TRBV14 to TRBJ1-2, with unresolved D. V gave up 0 bases and J gave up 7 bases, with 6 bases separating them. The CDR3 covers 12 residues. CDR1 and CDR2 (germline): SGHDN, FVKESK.

This clonotype was picked up a small number of times. The CDR3 loop is CASSLSRGGQGIGYTF. CDR3 bases: TGTGCCAGCAGTTTATCGCGGGGTGGACAGGGAATAGGCTACACCTTC. J is TRBJ1-2 and V is TRBV27, with 8 bases identical to TRBD1. In germline, CDR1 is MNHEY, CDR2 SMNVEV (reference sequence). This CDR3 has 16 amino acids. J lost 8 bases, V lost 0 bases, and 11 bases had no gene match.

This clonotype was picked up a small number of times. V and J are TRBV29-1 and TRBJ1-2, with 7 bases that match TRBD1. CDR1 and CDR2 from the germline V gene are SQVTM and ANQGSEA. CDR3 length equals 14 residues. V gave up 6 bases and J gave up 0 bases; unmatched junction bases: 7. The DNA of the CDR3 is TGCAGCGTGGAGACAGGGACACCTAACTATGGCTACACCTTC. It specifies CSVETGTPNYGYTF.

The chain carries TRBV5-6 and TRBJ2-3; 9 bases are shared with TRBD2. This CDR3 is built from 16 residues. The J segment lost 2 bases and the V segment lost 7 bases, leaving 11 bases of the junction unmatched. The germline V gene has CDR1 SGHDT and CDR2 YYEEEE. CDR3 DNA: TGTGCCAGCGGCTCTCTAAGCGGGGGGACCACAGATACGCAGTATTTT. It codes for CASGSLSGGTTDTQYF.